These 3 T cell receptor beta chains were sequenced from one sample in a study of spatial heterogeneity in lung cancer. TCRdb recomputed calls from the 5' RACE reads with MiXCR, one row per CDR3 protein. The sample shows roughly 40,000 distinct CDR3 sequences, roughly 7.1% of them seen only once. The time point: sample taken at primary tumor resection. Unsorted whole RNA samples from tumor, nontumor lung or frozen PBMC were sequenced. The sequences come from PBMCs, collected at surgery. The receptor set was obtained from a female donor with early-stage non-small cell lung cancer.

This clonotype showed up just a few times. This chain joins TRBV7-9 and TRBJ2-5; TRBD1 is a possible D gene (5 bases). Per the germline V gene, CDR1 is SEHNR and CDR2 is FQNEAQ (reference sequence). The length of the CDR3 is 14 residues. V lost 0 bases and J 5 bases, leaving 10 bases between the germline ends. CDR3 nucleotides: TGTGCCAGCAGCTTAGCGCAGGGTAGGGAGACCCAGTACTTC. Translating it yields CASSLAQGRETQYF.

Regarding this clonotype: This could be a read error, since a much larger clone is one nucleotide away. J is TRBJ2-5 and V is TRBV29-1; D unresolved. The V end lost 3 bases, the J end lost 4 bases, and 12 bases lay between the germline ends. CDR3 length: 13 amino acids. Germline V gene sequence: CDR1 SQVTM, CDR2 ANQGSEA. For the CDR3, the DNA is TGCAGCGTTGATGGCCCCACTCCAGAGACCCAGTACTTC. Translated, it gives CSVDGPTPETQYF.

This clonotype came up many times. V usage is TRBV4-1 and J usage is TRBJ2-1; D unclear. This CDR3 contains 16 residues. The V end lost 0 bases, the J end lost 3 bases, and 12 bases lay between the germline ends. Germline values: CDR1 MGHRA, CDR2 YSYEKL. As DNA, the CDR3 is TGCGCCAGCAGCCAAGAAGGTCAGTACGGCTACAATGAGCAGTTCTTC. Encoded protein: CASSQEGQYGYNEQFF.